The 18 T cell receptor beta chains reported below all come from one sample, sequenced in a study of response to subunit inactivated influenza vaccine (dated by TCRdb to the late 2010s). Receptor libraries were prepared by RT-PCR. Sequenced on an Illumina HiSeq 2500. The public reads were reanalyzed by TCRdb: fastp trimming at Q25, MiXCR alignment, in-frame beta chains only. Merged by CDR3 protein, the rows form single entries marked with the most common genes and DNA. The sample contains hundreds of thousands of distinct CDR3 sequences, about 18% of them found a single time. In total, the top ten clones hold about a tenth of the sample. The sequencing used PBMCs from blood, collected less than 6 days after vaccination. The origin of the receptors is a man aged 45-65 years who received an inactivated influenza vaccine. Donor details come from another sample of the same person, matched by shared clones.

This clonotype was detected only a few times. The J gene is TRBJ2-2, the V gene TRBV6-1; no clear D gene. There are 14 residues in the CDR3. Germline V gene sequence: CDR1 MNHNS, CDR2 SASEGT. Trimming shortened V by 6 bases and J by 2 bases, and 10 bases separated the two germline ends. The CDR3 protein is CASSVLLNTGELFF. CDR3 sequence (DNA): TGTGCCAGCAGCGTCTTGCTAAACACCGGGGAGCTGTTTTTT.

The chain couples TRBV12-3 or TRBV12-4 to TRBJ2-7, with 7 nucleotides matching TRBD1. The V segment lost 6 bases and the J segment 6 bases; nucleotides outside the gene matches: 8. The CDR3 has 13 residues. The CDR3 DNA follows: TGTGCCAGCAGGCCCGCGACAGGGTTCGAGCAGTACTTC. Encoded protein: CASRPATGFEQYF.

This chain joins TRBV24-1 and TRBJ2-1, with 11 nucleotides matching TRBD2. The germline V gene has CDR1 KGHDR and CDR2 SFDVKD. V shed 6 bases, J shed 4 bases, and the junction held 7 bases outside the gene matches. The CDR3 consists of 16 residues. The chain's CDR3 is CATSPTSGDRYNEQFF. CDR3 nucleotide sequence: TGTGCCACCAGTCCGACTAGCGGGGACCGATACAATGAGCAGTTCTTC.

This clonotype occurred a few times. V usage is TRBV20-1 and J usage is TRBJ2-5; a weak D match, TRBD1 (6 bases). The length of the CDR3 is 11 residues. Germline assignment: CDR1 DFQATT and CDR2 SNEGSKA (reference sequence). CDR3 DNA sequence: TGCAGGGGGGCCGGAGAAGAGACCCAGTACTTC. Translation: CRGAGEETQYF.

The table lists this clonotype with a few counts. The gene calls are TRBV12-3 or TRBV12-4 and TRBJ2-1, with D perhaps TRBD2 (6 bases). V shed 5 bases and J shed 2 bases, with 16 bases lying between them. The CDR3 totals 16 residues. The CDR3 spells CASSTLRGYPYNEQFF. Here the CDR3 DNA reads TGTGCCAGCAGTACCCTCCGGGGGTACCCCTACAATGAGCAGTTCTTC.

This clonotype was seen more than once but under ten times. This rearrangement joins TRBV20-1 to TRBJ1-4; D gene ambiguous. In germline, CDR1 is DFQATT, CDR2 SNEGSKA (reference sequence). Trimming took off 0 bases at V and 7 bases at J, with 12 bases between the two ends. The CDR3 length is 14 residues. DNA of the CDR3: TGCAGTGCTAGAGATCTTGGATGGGGTGAAAAACTGTTTTTT. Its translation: CSARDLGWGEKLFF.

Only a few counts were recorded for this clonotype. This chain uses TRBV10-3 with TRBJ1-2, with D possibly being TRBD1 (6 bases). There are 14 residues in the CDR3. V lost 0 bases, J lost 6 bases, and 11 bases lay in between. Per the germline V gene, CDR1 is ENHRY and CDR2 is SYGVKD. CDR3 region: CAISESRRTDGYTF. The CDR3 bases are TGTGCCATCAGTGAGTCGAGGAGGACAGATGGCTACACCTTC.

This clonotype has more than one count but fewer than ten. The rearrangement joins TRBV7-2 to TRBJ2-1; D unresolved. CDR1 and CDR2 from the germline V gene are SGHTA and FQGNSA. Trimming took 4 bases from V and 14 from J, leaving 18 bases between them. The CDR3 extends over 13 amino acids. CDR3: CASSSRPLSREFF. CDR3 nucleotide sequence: TGTGCCAGCAGCTCCCGACCACTCTCCCGGGAGTTCTTC.

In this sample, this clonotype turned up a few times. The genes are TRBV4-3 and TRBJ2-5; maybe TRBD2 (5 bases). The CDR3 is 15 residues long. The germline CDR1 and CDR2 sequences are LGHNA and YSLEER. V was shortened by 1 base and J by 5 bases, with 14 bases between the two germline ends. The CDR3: CASSQGPGSRETQYF. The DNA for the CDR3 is TGCGCCAGCAGCCAAGGGCCGGGATCGCGTGAGACCCAGTACTTC.

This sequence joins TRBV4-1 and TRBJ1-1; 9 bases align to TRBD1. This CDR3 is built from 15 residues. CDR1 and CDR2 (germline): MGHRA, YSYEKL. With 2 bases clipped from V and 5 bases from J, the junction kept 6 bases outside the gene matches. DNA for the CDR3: TGCGCCAGCAGCCAACCGGACAGGGGCTGGACTGAAGCTTTCTTT. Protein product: CASSQPDRGWTEAFF.

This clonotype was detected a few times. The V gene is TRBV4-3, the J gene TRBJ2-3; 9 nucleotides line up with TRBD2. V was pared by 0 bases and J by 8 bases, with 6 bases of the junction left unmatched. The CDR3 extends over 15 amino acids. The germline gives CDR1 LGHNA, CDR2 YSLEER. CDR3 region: CASSQDVTSGITQYF. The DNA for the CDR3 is TGCGCCAGCAGCCAAGACGTGACTAGCGGAATTACGCAGTATTTT.

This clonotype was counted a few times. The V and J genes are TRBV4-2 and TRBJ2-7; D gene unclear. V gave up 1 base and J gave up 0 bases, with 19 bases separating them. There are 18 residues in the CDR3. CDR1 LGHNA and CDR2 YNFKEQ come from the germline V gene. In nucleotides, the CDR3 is TGTGCCAGCAGCCAAGTAAGTCCCGGCCGCGCAAACTCCTACGAGCAGTACTTC. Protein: CASSQVSPGRANSYEQYF.

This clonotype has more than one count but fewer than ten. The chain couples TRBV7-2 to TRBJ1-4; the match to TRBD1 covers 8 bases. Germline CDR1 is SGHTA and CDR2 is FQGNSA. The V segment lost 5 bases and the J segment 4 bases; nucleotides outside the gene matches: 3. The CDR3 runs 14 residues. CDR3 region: CASSLDRDNEKLFF. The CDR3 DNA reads TGTGCCAGCAGCCTGGACAGGGATAATGAAAAACTGTTTTTT.

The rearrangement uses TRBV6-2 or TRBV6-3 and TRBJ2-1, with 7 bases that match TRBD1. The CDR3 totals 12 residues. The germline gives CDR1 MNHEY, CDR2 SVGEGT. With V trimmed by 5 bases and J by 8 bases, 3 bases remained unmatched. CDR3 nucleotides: TGTGCCAGCAGTGCACAGGGGTATGAGCAGTTCTTC. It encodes CASSAQGYEQFF.

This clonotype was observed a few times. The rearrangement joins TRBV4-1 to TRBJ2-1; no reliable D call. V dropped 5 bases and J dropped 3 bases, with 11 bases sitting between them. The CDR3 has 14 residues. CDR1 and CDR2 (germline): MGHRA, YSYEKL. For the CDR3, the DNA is TGCGCCAGCAGCTCCTTCGGAGACTACAATGAGCAGTTCTTC. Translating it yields CASSSFGDYNEQFF.

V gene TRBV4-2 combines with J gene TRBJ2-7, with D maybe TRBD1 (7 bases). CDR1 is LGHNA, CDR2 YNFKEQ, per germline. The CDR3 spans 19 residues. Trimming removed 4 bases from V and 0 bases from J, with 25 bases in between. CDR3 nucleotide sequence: TGTGCCAGCAGCCGGTATCTGCGGGGACAGCTCGCGGGCTCCTACGAGCAGTACTTC. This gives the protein CASSRYLRGQLAGSYEQYF.

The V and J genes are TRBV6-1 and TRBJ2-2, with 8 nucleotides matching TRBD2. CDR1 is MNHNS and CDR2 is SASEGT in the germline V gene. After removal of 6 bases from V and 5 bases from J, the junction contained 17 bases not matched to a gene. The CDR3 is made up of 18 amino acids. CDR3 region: CASRGSGIHSLWTGELFF. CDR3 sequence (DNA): TGTGCCAGCAGGGGTAGCGGGATCCACTCTCTATGGACCGGGGAGCTGTTTTTT.

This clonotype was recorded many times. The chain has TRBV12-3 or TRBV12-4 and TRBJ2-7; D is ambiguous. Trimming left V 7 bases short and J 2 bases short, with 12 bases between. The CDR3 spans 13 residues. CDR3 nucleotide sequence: TGTGCCAGCACCCCCGGACGGACCTACGAGCAGTACTTC. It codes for CASTPGRTYEQYF.